This T cell receptor beta chain was sequenced for a study of blood T cells in healthy people across ages. PCR was performed a second time for roughly 7 to 12 cycles using a sample-barcoded 5' primer and a J-beta primer mix. TCRdb re-analysed the 5' RACE reads in MiXCR, keeping a single row per CDR3 protein. The sample lists about 730,000 distinct CDR3 sequences, approximately 39% seen once, with 20% to 25% in the top ten. The sample holds a few counts of this clonotype. J lost 4 bases, V lost 0 bases, and 1 base had no gene match. Germline loops: CDR1 SGDLS, CDR2 YYNGEE. The CDR3 totals 14 residues. There were healthy Caucasian individuals from Russia, aged roughly 6 to 90, serving as donors. Isolation of PBMCs gave at least 7 million cells per sample. Extraction yielded at least 6 micrograms of total RNA per sample.

This TCR derives from a woman between 55 and 75 years old in good health. The sample consisted of blood. This chain uses TRBV9 with TRBJ1-5; the match to TRBD1 covers 7 bases. The CDR3 DNA sequence: TGTGCCAGCAGCGTAGAGGGGGCGAATCAGCCCCAGCATTTT. Its protein product is CASSVEGANQPQHF.